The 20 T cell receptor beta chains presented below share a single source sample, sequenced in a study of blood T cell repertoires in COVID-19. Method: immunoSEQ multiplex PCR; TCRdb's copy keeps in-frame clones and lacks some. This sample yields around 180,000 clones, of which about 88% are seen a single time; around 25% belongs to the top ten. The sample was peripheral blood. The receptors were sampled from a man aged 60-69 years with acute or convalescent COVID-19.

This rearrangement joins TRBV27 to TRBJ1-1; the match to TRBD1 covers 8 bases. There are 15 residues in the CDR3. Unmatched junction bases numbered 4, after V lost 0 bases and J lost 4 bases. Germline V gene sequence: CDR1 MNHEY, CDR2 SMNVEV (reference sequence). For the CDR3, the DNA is TGTGCCAGCAGTTTATCGGCAGGGACAGGCACTGAAGCTTTCTTT. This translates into CASSLSAGTGTEAFF.

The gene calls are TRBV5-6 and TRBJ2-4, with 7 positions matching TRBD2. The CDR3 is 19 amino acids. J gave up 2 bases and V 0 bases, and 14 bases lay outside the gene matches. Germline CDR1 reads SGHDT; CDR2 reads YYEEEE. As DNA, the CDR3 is TGTGCCAGCAGCTTGGAGGTCAGTGGGCGGGAGAGAACCAAAAACATTCAGTACTTC. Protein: CASSLEVSGRERTKNIQYF.

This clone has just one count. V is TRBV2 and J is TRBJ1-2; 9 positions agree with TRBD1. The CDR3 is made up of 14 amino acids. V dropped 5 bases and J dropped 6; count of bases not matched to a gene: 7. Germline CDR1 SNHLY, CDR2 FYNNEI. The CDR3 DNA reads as TGTGCCAGCAGTTGGGACAGGGCTGCCCATGGCTACACCTTC. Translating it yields CASSWDRAAHGYTF. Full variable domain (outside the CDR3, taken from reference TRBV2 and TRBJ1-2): EPEVTQTPSHQVTQMGQEVILRCVPISNHLYFYWYRQILGQKVEFLVSFYNNEISEKSEIFDDQFSVERPDGSNFTLKIRSTKLEDSAMYFCASSWDRAAHGYTFGSGTRLTVV.

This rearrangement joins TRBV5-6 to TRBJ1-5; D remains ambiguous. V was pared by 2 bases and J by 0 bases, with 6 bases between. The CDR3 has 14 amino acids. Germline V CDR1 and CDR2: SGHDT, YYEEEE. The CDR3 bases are TGTGCCAGCAGCTTATCGGGTAGCAATCAGCCCCAGCATTTT. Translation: CASSLSGSNQPQHF.

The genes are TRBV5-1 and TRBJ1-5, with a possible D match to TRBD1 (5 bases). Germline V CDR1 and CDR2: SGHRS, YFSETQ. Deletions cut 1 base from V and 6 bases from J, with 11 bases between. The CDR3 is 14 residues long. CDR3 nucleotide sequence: TGCGCCAGCAGCTTGTATTCAGGGATTCAGCCCCAGCATTTT. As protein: CASSLYSGIQPQHF.

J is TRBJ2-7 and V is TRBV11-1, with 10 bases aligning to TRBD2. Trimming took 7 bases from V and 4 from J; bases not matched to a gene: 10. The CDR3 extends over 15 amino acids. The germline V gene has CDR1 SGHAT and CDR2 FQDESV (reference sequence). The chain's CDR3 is CASTSLTSGEYEQYF. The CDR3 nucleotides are TGTGCCAGCACCTCCCTAACTAGCGGGGAGTACGAGCAGTACTTC.

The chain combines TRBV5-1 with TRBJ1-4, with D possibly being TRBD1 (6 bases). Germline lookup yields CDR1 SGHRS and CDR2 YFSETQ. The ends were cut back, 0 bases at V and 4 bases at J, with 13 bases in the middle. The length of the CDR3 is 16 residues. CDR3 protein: CASSLGQTGFNEKLFF. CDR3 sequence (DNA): TGCGCCAGCAGCTTGGGGCAGACAGGTTTTAATGAAAAACTGTTTTTT.

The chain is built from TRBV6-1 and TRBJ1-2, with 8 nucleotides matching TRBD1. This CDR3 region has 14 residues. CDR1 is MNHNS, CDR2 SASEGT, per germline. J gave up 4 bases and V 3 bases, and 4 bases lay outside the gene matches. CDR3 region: CASSDPGGFYGYTF. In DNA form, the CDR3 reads TGTGCCAGCAGTGATCCAGGGGGCTTCTATGGCTACACCTTC.

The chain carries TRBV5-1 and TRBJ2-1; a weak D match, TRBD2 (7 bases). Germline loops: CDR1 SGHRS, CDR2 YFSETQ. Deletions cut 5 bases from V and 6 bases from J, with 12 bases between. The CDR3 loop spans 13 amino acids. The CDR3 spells CASRLGGGNEQFF. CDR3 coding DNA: TGCGCCAGCAGGTTAGGGGGGGGCAATGAGCAGTTCTTC.

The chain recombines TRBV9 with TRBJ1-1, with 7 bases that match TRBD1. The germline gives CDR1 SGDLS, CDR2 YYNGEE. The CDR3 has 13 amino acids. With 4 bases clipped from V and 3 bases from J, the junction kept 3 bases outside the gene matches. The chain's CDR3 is CASSPRGDTEAFF. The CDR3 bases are TGTGCCAGCAGCCCCAGGGGGGACACTGAAGCTTTCTTT.

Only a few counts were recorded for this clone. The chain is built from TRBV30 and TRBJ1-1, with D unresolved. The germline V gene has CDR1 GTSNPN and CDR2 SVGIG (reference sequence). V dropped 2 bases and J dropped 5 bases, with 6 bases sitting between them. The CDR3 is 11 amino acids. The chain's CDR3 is CAWSPGTEAFF. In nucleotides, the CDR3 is TGTGCCTGGAGTCCCGGGACTGAAGCTTTCTTT. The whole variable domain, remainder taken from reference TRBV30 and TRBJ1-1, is SQTIHQWPATLVQPVGSPLSLECTVEGTSNPNLYWYRQAAGRGLQLLFYSVGIGQISSEVPQNLSASRPQDRQFILSSKKLLLSDSGFYLCAWSPGTEAFFGQGTRLTVV.

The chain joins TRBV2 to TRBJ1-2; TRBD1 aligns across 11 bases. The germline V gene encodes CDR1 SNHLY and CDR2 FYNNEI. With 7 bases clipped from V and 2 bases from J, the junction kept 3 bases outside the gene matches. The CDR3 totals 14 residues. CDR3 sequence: CASKDRGQNYGYTF. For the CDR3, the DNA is TGTGCCAGCAAGGACAGGGGGCAGAACTATGGCTACACCTTC.

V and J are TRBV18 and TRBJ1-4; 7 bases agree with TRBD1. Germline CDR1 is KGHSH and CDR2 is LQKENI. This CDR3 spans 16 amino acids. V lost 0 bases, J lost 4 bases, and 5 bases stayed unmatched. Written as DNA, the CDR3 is TGTGCCAGCTCACCACCATCCTGGGACAGTAATGAAAAACTGTTTTTT. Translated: CASSPPSWDSNEKLFF.

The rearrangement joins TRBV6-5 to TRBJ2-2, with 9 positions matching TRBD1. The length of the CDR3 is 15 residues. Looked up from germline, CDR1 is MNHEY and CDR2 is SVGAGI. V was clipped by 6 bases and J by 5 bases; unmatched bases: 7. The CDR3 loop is CASSHRGPRTGELFF. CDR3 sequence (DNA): TGTGCCAGCAGCCACAGGGGGCCTAGAACCGGGGAGCTGTTTTTT.

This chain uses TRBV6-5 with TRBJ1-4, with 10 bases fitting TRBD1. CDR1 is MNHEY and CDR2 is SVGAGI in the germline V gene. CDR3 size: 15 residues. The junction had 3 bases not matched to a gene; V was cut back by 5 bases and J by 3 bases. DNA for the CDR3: TGTGCCAGCAGTCGGGACAGGGGATCTAATGAAAAACTGTTTTTT. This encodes CASSRDRGSNEKLFF.

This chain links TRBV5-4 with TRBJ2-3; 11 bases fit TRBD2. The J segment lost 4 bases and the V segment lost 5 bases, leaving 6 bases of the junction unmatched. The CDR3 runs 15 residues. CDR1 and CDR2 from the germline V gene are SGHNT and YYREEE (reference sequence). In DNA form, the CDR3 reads TGTGCCAGCAGTTCGACTAGCGGGAACTCAGATACGCAGTATTTT. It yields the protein CASSSTSGNSDTQYF.

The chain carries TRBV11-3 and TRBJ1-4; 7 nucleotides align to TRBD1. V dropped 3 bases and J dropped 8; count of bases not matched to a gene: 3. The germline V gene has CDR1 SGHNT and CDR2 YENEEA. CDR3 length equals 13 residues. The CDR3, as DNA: TGTGCCAGCAGCTTGACAGGGAGAGAAAAACTGTTTTTT. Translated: CASSLTGREKLFF. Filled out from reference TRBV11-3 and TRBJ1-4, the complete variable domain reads EAGVVQSPRYKIIEKKQPVAFWCNPISGHNTLYWYLQNLGQGPELLIRYENEEAVDDSQLPKDRFSAERLKGVDSTLKIQPAELGDSAVYLCASSLTGREKLFFGSGTQLSVL.

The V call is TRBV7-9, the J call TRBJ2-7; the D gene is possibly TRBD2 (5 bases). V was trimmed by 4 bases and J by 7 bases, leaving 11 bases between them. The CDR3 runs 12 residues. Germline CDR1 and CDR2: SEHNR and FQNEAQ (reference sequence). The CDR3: CASSYARGEQYF. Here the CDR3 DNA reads TGTGCCAGCAGCTACGCCCGGGGAGAGCAGTACTTC.

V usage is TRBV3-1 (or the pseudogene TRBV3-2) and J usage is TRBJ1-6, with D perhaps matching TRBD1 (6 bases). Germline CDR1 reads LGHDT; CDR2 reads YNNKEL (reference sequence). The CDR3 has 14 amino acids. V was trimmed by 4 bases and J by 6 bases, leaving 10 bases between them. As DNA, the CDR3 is TGTGCCAGCAGCCCCGGACAGTCTAATTCACCCCTCCACTTT. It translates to CASSPGQSNSPLHF.

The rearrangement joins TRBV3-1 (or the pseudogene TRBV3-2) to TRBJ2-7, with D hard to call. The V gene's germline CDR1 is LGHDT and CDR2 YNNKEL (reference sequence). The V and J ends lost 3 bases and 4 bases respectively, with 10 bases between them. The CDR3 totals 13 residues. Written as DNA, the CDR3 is TGTGCCAGCAGCCAGGCTAGTGGATACGAGCAGTACTTC. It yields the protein CASSQASGYEQYF.